This passage covers 26 T cell receptor beta chains from one sample sequenced in a study of Siglec-9 on CD8 T cells in melanoma. Clones were read by immunoSEQ multiplex PCR, and TCRdb kept only the in-frame ones, dropping some. The profile shows 30,000 to 45,000 clones, approximately 84% of them singletons. Specimen: Siglec-9- CD8+ T cells sorted from blood. Every receptor here comes from a human donor in good health.

This chain connects TRBV7-2 to TRBJ1-5; D not resolved. The germline CDR1 and CDR2 sequences are SGHTA and FQGNSA. The CDR3 spans 13 residues. Trimming removed 4 bases from V and 9 bases from J, with 13 bases in between. Here the CDR3 DNA reads TGTGCCAGCAGCTCTACCCCGTTGTGGCCCCAGCATTTT. Its translation is CASSSTPLWPQHF.

The chain links TRBV7-8 to TRBJ2-7; a weak D match, TRBD2 (5 bases). This CDR3 has 14 amino acids. CDR1 is SGHVS, CDR2 FQNEAQ, per germline. The V end was cut by 0 bases, the J end by 2 bases, with 8 bases between. CDR3 DNA: TGTGCCAGCAGCTTAGCGGGAGTAGCCTACGAGCAGTACTTC. This gives the protein CASSLAGVAYEQYF. The full variable domain, in which reference TRBV7-8 and TRBJ2-7 provide the parts outside the CDR3, is GAGVSQSPRYKVAKRGQDVALRCDPISGHVSLFWYQQALGQGPEFLTYFQNEAQLDKSGLPSDRFFAERPEGSVSTLKIQRTQQEDSAVYLCASSLAGVAYEQYFGPGTRLTVT.

Only one count was recorded for this clone. The chain uses TRBV4-2 and TRBJ2-1; TRBD1 might be the D (6 bases). Per the germline V gene, CDR1 is LGHNA and CDR2 is YNFKEQ. The CDR3 runs 16 residues. Trimming stripped 0 bases from V and 1 base from J, with 10 bases between. As DNA, the CDR3 is TGTGCCAGCAGCCAAGATATTGACAGGTCCTACAATGAGCAGTTCTTC. Protein: CASSQDIDRSYNEQFF.

The rearrangement links TRBV28 to TRBJ2-7, with 9 positions matching TRBD2. CDR1 and CDR2 from the germline V gene are MDHEN and SYDVKM. This CDR3 comprises 15 residues. Germline trimming cut 6 bases from V and 0 bases from J; bases unmatched to any gene: 6. The CDR3 coding sequence is TGTGCCAGCAGACTCGGACTAGCGAGCTCCTACGAGCAGTACTTC. Its translation: CASRLGLASSYEQYF. The full variable domain, completed using reference TRBV28 and TRBJ2-7, is DVKVTQSSRYLVKRTGEKVFLECVQDMDHENMFWYRQDPGLGLRLIYFSYDVKMKEKGDIPEGYSVSREKKERFSLILESASTNQTSMYLCASRLGLASSYEQYFGPGTRLTVT.

This rearrangement joins TRBV7-9 to TRBJ2-1; D tentatively reads TRBD1 or TRBD2 (6 bases each). CDR3 length equals 14 residues. CDR1 and CDR2 (germline): SEHNR, FQNEAQ (reference sequence). Deletions cut 1 base from V and 9 bases from J, with 13 bases between. CDR3 region: CASSLVEGGGEQFF. The DNA for the CDR3 is TGTGCCAGCAGCTTAGTGGAGGGGGGTGGTGAGCAGTTCTTC.

The V and J genes are TRBV27 and TRBJ2-5; 11 bases align to TRBD2. Losses at the gene ends were 3 bases for V and 7 bases for J; bases not matched to a gene: 7. The CDR3 runs to 15 residues. Per germline, CDR1 MNHEY and CDR2 SMNVEV (reference sequence). This chain's CDR3 is CASSFGSGRVGTQYF. DNA of the CDR3: TGTGCCAGCAGTTTCGGTAGCGGGAGGGTAGGGACCCAGTACTTC.

CDR3 loop: CASSRTGSTEAFF. CDR3 coding DNA: TGTGCCAGCAGCAGGACAGGGTCTACTGAAGCTTTCTTT. The chain couples TRBV5-6 to TRBJ1-1; 8 bases fit TRBD1. This CDR3 is 13 amino acids long. Germline-derived CDR1 and CDR2 are SGHDT and YYEEEE. V trimming: 4 bases; J trimming: 5 bases; junction bases outside the gene matches: 4.

CDR3 sequence: CASSSSSYEQYF. Here the CDR3 DNA reads TGCGCCAGCAGCTCAAGCTCCTACGAGCAGTACTTC. The chain employs TRBV5-1 and TRBJ2-7; D unresolved. The CDR3 is made up of 12 amino acids. Trimming removed 3 bases from V and 0 bases from J, with 4 bases in between. CDR1 and CDR2 (germline): SGHRS, YFSETQ.

The chain joins TRBV7-3 to TRBJ1-2; 10 positions agree with TRBD1. This CDR3 comprises 19 residues. The V segment lost 1 base and the J segment 3 bases; nucleotides outside the gene matches: 14. Germline CDR1 is SGHTA and CDR2 is FQGTGA. The CDR3 DNA is TGTGCCAGCAGCTTAAATCCCGGGACAGGGGCGCGAAACCACTATGGCTACACCTTC. Amino acids: CASSLNPGTGARNHYGYTF.

The V and J genes are TRBV7-2 and TRBJ1-1, with unresolved D. The V end lost 0 bases, the J end lost 2 bases, and 13 bases lay between the germline ends. Per germline, CDR1 SGHTA and CDR2 FQGNSA. The CDR3 spans 16 residues. Here the CDR3 DNA reads TGTGCCAGCAGCTTAGCTACGGAGGGTGTAAACACTGAAGCTTTCTTT. This encodes CASSLATEGVNTEAFF.

J is TRBJ2-5 and V is TRBV11-2; TRBD2 aligns across 13 bases. The germline V gene has CDR1 SGHAT and CDR2 FQNNGV. Trimming removed 7 bases from V and 3 bases from J; junction bases left unmatched: 11. The CDR3 is 17 amino acids. CDR3 protein: CASISTLGLAGEETQYF. The CDR3 bases are TGTGCCAGCATAAGTACCCTAGGACTAGCGGGAGAAGAGACCCAGTACTTC.

The table lists this clone with a count of one. This chain links TRBV27 with TRBJ2-7; tentatively, D is TRBD1 (5 bases). V was trimmed by 8 bases and J by 2 bases, leaving 19 bases between them. This CDR3 has 15 residues. The germline V gene encodes CDR1 MNHEY and CDR2 SMNVEV (reference sequence). DNA of the CDR3: TGTGCCAGCTCCTTAGGGCCAGGGTCCACCTACGAGCAGTACTTC. Its protein product is CASSLGPGSTYEQYF.

The chain has TRBV10-3 and TRBJ2-5; D possibly uses TRBD1 or TRBD2 (5 bases each). This CDR3 spans 11 amino acids. Trimming removed 4 bases from V and 5 bases from J, with 5 bases in between. Per the germline V gene, CDR1 is ENHRY and CDR2 is SYGVKD. CDR3 sequence reads: CAISGGETQYF. The CDR3 DNA reads as TGTGCCATCAGTGGGGGGGAGACCCAGTACTTC.

The chain is built from TRBV21-1 and TRBJ1-5. TRBV21-1 corresponds to a pseudogene. This CDR3 is built from 16 residues. In nucleotides, the CDR3 is TGTGCCAGCAGCAAAATCTGGGGGGTTCTTAATCAGCCCCAGCATTTT. Translating gives CASSKIWGVLNQPQHF.

The chain carries TRBV7-9 and TRBJ2-1; possible D gene TRBD2, 6 bases. CDR3 length equals 14 residues. Trimming took off 5 bases at V and 9 bases at J, with 17 bases between the two ends. Germline V gives CDR1 SEHNR, CDR2 FQNEAQ (reference sequence). The CDR3 here is CASSPLGGRGEQFF. The CDR3 nucleotides are TGTGCCAGCAGCCCTCTCGGGGGTAGGGGTGAGCAGTTCTTC.

The genes are TRBV6-4 and TRBJ2-3; D is possibly TRBD1 (5 bases). CDR1 is MRHNA and CDR2 is SNTAGT in the germline V gene. Between the trimmed V and J ends, which lost 0 bases and 2 bases, there was a span of 15 bases. The CDR3 extends over 17 amino acids. The CDR3 region is CASSDSGDSRPTDTQYF. CDR3 DNA sequence: TGTGCCAGCAGTGACTCTGGAGACAGCCGCCCCACAGATACGCAGTATTTT.

The rearrangement joins TRBV11-2 to TRBJ2-7, with 7 bases that match TRBD2. J lost 3 bases, V lost 1 base, and 15 bases had no gene match. Germline assignment: CDR1 SGHAT and CDR2 FQNNGV. The CDR3 has 18 residues. CDR3: CASSLVVVTWGGYYEQYF. The CDR3 DNA reads as TGTGCCAGCAGCTTAGTTGTAGTCACCTGGGGGGGGTACTACGAGCAGTACTTC.

The J gene is TRBJ2-5, the V gene TRBV30; 7 bases fit TRBD1. CDR1 and CDR2 from the germline V gene are GTSNPN and SVGIG (reference sequence). Trimming removed 5 bases from V and 2 bases from J; junction bases left unmatched: 8. The CDR3 extends over 14 amino acids. The CDR3 is CAWAFGQAQETQYF. The DNA for the CDR3 is TGTGCCTGGGCCTTCGGACAGGCACAAGAGACCCAGTACTTC.

This chain connects TRBV18 to TRBJ2-7; 8 positions agree with TRBD2. After removal of 6 bases from V and 6 bases from J, the junction contained 10 bases not matched to a gene. Germline lookup yields CDR1 KGHSH and CDR2 LQKENI. The CDR3 has 14 residues. CDR3 protein: CASSIAGRISEQYF. The CDR3, as DNA: TGTGCCAGCTCCATAGCGGGAAGAATCTCCGAGCAGTACTTC.

This clone showed up just a few times. This chain uses TRBV13 with TRBJ1-1, with D perhaps matching TRBD1 (6 bases). V dropped 5 bases and J dropped 4 bases, with 11 bases sitting between them. Germline V CDR1 and CDR2: PRHDT, FYEKMQ (reference sequence). The length of the CDR3 is 13 residues. Here the CDR3 reads CASSPRGGTEAFF. The CDR3 DNA is TGTGCCAGCAGCCCCAGGGGTGGCACTGAAGCTTTCTTT. The full variable domain, rest sourced from reference TRBV13 and TRBJ1-1, is AAGVIQSPRHLIKEKRETATLKCYPIPRHDTVYWYQQGPGQDPQFLISFYEKMQSDKGSIPDRFSAQQFSDYHSELNMSSLELGDSALYFCASSPRGGTEAFFGQGTRLTVV.

V usage is TRBV19 and J usage is TRBJ1-5; tentatively, D is TRBD1 (6 bases). V was pared by 5 bases and J by 1 base, with 18 bases between. Germline V gene data show CDR1 as LNHDA and CDR2 as SQIVND (reference sequence). The CDR3 sequence is 17 residues long. The CDR3 is CASSPRGGQSSNQPQHF. The CDR3, as DNA: TGTGCCAGTAGTCCACGGGGGGGGCAATCAAGCAATCAGCCCCAGCATTTT.

The chain uses TRBV15 and TRBJ1-4; TRBD1 aligns across 10 bases. The CDR3 has 14 residues. Germline V gene sequence: CDR1 LNHNV, CDR2 YYDKDF (reference sequence). V shed 9 bases and J 5 bases; nucleotides not matched to a gene: 6. The CDR3 DNA sequence: TGTGCCACTTCCCCGGGACAGGGGAATGAAAAACTGTTTTTT. This translates into CATSPGQGNEKLFF. The variable domain in full, with the rest retrieved from reference TRBV15 and TRBJ1-4, is DAMVIQNPRYQVTQFGKPVTLSCSQTLNHNVMYWYQQKSSQAPKLLFHYYDKDFNNEADTPDNFQSRRPNTSFCFLDIRSPGLGDTAMYLCATSPGQGNEKLFFGSGTQLSVL.

The rearrangement uses TRBV4-1 and TRBJ1-6; D perhaps matches TRBD1 (6 bases). Germline V CDR1 and CDR2: MGHRA, YSYEKL. The CDR3 contains 15 residues. V lost 0 bases and J 9 bases, leaving 12 bases between the germline ends. The CDR3 bases are TGCGCCAGCAGCCAAGAAGGCAGGGGCGGTTCACCCCTCCACTTT. It specifies CASSQEGRGGSPLHF.

This chain links TRBV27 with TRBJ2-7, with D tentatively TRBD1 (6 bases). This CDR3 is built from 15 residues. Germline V gives CDR1 MNHEY, CDR2 SMNVEV (reference sequence). V lost 5 bases and J 3 bases, leaving 17 bases between the germline ends. The DNA of the CDR3 is TGTGCCAGCAGTAAAATACGGGACACTGGCTACGAGCAGTACTTC. Protein product: CASSKIRDTGYEQYF.

The chain's CDR3 is CASSLYAGLGNQPQHF. CDR3 in DNA: TGTGCCAGCAGTTTATATGCAGGACTGGGCAATCAGCCCCAGCATTTT. The gene calls are TRBV28 and TRBJ1-5; unclear D gene. Germline CDR1 and CDR2: MDHEN and SYDVKM. This CDR3 comprises 16 residues. Trimming pared 1 base from V and 2 bases from J, leaving 12 bases between.

This clone appeared a few times. The rearrangement uses TRBV27 and TRBJ2-1, with D perhaps TRBD2 (5 bases). Germline CDR1 and CDR2: MNHEY and SMNVEV (reference sequence). The CDR3 is 14 residues long. V was cut by 5 bases and J by 0 bases, with 8 bases left in between. The CDR3 reads CASSLSASYNEQFF. The CDR3 DNA follows: TGTGCCAGCAGTCTTAGCGCCTCCTACAATGAGCAGTTCTTC.